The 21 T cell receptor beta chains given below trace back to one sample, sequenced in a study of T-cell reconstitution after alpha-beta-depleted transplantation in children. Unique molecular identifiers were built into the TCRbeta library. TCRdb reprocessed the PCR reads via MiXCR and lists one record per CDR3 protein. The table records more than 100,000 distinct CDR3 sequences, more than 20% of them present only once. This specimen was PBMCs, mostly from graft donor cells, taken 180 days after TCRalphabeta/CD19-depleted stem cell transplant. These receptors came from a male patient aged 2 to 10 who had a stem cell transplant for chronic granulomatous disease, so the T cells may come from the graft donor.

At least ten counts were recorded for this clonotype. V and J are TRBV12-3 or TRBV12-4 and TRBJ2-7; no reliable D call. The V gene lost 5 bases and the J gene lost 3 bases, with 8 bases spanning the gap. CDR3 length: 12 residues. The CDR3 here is CASSISGYEQYF. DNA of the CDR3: TGTGCCAGCAGTATCTCGGGCTACGAGCAGTACTTC.

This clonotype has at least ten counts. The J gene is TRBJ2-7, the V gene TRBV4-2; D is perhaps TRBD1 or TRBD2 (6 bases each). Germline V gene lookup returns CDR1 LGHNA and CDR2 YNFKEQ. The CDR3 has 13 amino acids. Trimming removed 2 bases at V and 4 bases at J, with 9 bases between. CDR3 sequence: CASSQRGGYEQYF. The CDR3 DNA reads TGTGCCAGCAGCCAAAGAGGGGGGTACGAGCAGTACTTC.

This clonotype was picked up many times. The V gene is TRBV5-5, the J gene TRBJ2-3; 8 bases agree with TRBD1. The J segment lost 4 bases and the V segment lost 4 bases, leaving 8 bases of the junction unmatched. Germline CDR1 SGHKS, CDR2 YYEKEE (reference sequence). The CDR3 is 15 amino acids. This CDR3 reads CASSPMTGAADTQYF. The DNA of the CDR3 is TGTGCCAGCAGCCCGATGACAGGGGCGGCAGATACGCAGTATTTT.

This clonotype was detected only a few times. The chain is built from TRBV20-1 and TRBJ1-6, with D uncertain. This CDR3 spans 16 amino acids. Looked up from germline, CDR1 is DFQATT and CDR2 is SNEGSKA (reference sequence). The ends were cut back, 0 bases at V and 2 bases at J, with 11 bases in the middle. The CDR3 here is CSARDIGSPYNSPLHF. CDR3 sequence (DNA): TGCAGTGCTAGAGATATTGGCAGCCCCTATAATTCACCCCTCCACTTT.

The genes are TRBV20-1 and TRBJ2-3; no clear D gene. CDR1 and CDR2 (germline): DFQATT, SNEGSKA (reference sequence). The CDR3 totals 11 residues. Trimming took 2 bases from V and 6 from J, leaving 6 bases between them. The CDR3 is CSARWVDTQYF. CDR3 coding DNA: TGCAGTGCTAGATGGGTGGATACGCAGTATTTT.

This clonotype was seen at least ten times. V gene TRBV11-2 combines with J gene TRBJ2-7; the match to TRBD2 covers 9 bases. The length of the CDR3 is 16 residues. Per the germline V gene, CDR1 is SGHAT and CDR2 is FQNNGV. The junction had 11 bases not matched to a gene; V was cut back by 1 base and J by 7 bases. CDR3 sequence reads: CASSLVGLAGLGEQYF. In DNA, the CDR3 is TGTGCCAGCAGCTTAGTCGGCCTAGCGGGGTTGGGGGAGCAGTACTTC.

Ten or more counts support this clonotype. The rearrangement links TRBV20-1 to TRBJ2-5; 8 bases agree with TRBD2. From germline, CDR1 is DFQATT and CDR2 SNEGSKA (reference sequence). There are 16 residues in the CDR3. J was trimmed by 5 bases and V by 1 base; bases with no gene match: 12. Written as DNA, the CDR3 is TGCAGTGCTAGAGTTGCCATAGCGGGGAGGTCGGAGACCCAGTACTTC. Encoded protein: CSARVAIAGRSETQYF.

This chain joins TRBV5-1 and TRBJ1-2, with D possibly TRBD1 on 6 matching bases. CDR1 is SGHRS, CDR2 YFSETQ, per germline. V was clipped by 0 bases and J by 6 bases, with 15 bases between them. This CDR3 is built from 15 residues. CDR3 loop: CASSLVQARGDGYTF. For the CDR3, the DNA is TGCGCCAGCAGCTTGGTTCAAGCCAGGGGAGATGGCTACACCTTC.

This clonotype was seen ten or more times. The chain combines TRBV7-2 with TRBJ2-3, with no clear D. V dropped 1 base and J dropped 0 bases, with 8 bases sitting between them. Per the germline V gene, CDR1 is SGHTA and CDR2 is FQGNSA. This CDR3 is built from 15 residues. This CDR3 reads CASSLVVQSTDTQYF. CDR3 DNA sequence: TGTGCCAGCAGCTTAGTCGTTCAAAGCACAGATACGCAGTATTTT.

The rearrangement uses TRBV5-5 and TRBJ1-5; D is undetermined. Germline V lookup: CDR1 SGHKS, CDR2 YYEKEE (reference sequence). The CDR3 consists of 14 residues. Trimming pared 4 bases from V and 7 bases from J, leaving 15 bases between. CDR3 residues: CASSPYSYSQPQHF. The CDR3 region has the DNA TGTGCCAGCAGCCCCTACAGCTACTCCCAGCCCCAGCATTTT.

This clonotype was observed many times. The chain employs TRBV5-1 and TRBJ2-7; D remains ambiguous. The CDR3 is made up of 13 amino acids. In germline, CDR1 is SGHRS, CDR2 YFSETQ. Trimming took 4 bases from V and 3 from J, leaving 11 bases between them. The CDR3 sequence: CASSPMQSYEQYF. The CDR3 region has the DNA TGCGCCAGCAGCCCGATGCAGAGCTACGAGCAGTACTTC.

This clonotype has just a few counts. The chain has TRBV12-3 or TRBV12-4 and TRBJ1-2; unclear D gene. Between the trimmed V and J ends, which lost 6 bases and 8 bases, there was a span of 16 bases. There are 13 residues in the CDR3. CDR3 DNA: TGTGCCAGCAGACCGGACGGCCGACGGGGCTACACCTTC. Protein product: CASRPDGRRGYTF.

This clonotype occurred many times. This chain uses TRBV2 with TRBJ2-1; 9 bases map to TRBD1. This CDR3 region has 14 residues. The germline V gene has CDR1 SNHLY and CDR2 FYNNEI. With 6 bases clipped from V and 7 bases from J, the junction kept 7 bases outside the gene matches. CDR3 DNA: TGTGCCAGCAGGGGGGGGACAGGGCGTAATGAGCAGTTCTTC. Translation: CASRGGTGRNEQFF. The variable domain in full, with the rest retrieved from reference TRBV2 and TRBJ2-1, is EPEVTQTPSHQVTQMGQEVILRCVPISNHLYFYWYRQILGQKVEFLVSFYNNEISEKSEIFDDQFSVERPDGSNFTLKIRSTKLEDSAMYFCASRGGTGRNEQFFGPGTRLTVL.

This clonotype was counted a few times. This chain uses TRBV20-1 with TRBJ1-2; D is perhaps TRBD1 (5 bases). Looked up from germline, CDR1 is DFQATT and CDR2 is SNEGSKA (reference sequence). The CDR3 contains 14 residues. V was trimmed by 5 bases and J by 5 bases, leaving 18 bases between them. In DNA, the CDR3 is TGCAGTGCTGCCATGATGGAAGGGGCTTATGGCTACACCTTC. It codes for CSAAMMEGAYGYTF.

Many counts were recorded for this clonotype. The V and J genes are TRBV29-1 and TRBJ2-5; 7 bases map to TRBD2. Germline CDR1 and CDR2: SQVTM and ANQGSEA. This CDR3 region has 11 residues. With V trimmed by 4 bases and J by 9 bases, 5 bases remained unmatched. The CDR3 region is CSVGGGRAQYF. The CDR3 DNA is TGCAGCGTTGGGGGGGGAAGGGCCCAGTACTTC.

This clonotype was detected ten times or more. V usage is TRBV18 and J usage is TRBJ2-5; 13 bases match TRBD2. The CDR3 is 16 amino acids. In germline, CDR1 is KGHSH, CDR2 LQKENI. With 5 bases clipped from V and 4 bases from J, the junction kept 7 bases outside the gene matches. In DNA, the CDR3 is TGTGCCAGCTCAACCCGGACTAGCGGGAGTCCAGAGACCCAGTACTTC. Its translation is CASSTRTSGSPETQYF.

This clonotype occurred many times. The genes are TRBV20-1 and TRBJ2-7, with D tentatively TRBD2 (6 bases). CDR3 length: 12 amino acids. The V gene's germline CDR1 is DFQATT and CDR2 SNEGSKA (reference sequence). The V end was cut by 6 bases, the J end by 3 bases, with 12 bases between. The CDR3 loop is CSALGGNYEQYF. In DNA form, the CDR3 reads TGCAGTGCCCTCGGAGGGAACTACGAGCAGTACTTC.

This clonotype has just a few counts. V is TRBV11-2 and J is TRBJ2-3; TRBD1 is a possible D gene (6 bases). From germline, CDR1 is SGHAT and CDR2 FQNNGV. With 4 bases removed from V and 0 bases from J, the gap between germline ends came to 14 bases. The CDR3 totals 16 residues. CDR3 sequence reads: CASSSGTLASTDTQYF. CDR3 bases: TGTGCCAGCAGCTCCGGGACATTAGCGAGCACAGATACGCAGTATTTT.

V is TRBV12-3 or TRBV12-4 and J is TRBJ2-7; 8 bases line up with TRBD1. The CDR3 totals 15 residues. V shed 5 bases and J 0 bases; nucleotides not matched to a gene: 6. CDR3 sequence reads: CASSRRQGSSYEQYF. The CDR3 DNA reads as TGTGCCAGCAGTCGCCGACAGGGGAGCTCCTACGAGCAGTACTTC.

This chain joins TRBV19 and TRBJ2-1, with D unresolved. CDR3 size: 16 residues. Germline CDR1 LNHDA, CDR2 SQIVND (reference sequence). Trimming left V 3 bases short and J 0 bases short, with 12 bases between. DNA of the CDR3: TGTGCCAGTAGTATGCCTAGTGGCAGCTCCTACAATGAGCAGTTCTTC. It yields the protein CASSMPSGSSYNEQFF.

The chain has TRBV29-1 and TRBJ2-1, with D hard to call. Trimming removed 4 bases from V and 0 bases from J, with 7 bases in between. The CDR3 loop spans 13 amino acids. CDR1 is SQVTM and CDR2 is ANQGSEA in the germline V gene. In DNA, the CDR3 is TGCAGCGTTGTAACGGGCTCCTACAATGAGCAGTTCTTC. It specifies CSVVTGSYNEQFF.